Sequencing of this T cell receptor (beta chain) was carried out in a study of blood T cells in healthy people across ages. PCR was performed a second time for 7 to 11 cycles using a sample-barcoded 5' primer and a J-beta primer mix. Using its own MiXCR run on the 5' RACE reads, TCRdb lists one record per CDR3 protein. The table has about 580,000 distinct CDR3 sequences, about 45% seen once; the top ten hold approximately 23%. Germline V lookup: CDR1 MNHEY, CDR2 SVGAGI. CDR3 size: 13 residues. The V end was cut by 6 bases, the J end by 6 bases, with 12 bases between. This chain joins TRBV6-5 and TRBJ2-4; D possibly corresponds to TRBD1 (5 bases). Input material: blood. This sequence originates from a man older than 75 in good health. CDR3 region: CASRGWQGNIQYF. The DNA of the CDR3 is TGTGCCAGCAGGGGATGGCAGGGAAACATTCAGTACTTC.